Following are 10 T cell receptor beta chains from one sample sequenced in a study of cytomegalovirus exposure and HLA in healthy donors. This PCR relied on a set of 60 Vbeta primers and 13 Jbeta primers. Some clones are missing from TCRdb's copy, which holds only in-frame ones; the method was immunoSEQ multiplex PCR. The sample holds about 90,000 clones; approximately 79% are singletons and the top ten take 2.7%. The sequenced material came from PBMCs. These receptors were taken from a man aged 25-45 years in good health and CMV-seronegative.

The chain employs TRBV6-6 and TRBJ2-5, with TRBD2 identical over 11 bases. The CDR3 has 16 residues. Germline V gives CDR1 MNHNY, CDR2 SVGAGI (reference sequence). V was pared by 3 bases and J by 5 bases, with 8 bases of the junction left unmatched. Here the CDR3 reads CASSYWASGGWETQYF. The CDR3, as DNA: TGTGCCAGCAGTTATTGGGCTAGCGGGGGGTGGGAGACCCAGTACTTC.

The V call is TRBV6-5, the J call TRBJ2-1, with a possible D match to TRBD2 (5 bases). Germline CDR1 reads MNHEY; CDR2 reads SVGAGI. V lost 0 bases, J lost 10 bases, and 13 bases lay in between. The CDR3 contains 14 residues. The CDR3 spells CASSYSSAGNEQFF. Here the CDR3 DNA reads TGTGCCAGCAGTTACTCGTCTGCCGGGAACGAGCAGTTCTTC.

The genes are TRBV19 and TRBJ2-3, with 10 bases that match TRBD2. Germline trimming cut 5 bases from V and 0 bases from J; bases unmatched to any gene: 8. CDR1 LNHDA and CDR2 SQIVND come from the germline V gene (reference sequence). The CDR3 totals 17 residues. The CDR3 DNA is TGTGCCAGTAGTCAGAGCGGGGGGGTCATTAGCACAGATACGCAGTATTTT. Translating gives CASSQSGGVISTDTQYF.

This chain uses TRBV5-1 with TRBJ2-5; a weak D match, TRBD1 (5 bases). The DNA end lines up better with TRBJ2-7; the J call may be wrong. Germline V lookup: CDR1 SGHRS, CDR2 YFSETQ. The CDR3 is 13 residues long. The CDR3 spells CASSSQGSNEQYF. DNA of the CDR3: TGCGCCAGCAGCTCGCAGGGTAGCAACGAGCAGTACTTC.

The chain is built from TRBV19 and TRBJ1-2; D call uncertain. V was clipped by 3 bases and J by 6 bases, with 17 bases between them. The germline CDR1 and CDR2 sequences are LNHDA and SQIVND (reference sequence). CDR3 length: 15 residues. The CDR3 is CASSIVEGKLDGYTF. The CDR3 DNA reads as TGTGCCAGTAGTATTGTTGAGGGAAAATTGGATGGCTACACCTTC.

The CDR3 coding sequence is TGTGCCAGCAGCTTATCTGGGGGACTTAATTCACCCCTCCACTTT. This sequence encodes CASSLSGGLNSPLHF. The chain couples TRBV7-3 to TRBJ1-6; D might be TRBD1 (5 bases). Trimming pared 2 bases from V and 6 bases from J, leaving 11 bases between. Germline CDR1 reads SGHTA; CDR2 reads FQGTGA. The CDR3 totals 15 residues.

The chain is built from TRBV7-9 and TRBJ2-5; D is ambiguous. In germline, CDR1 is SEHNR, CDR2 FQNEAQ (reference sequence). V lost 1 base and J lost 4, with 10 bases in between. The CDR3 loop spans 14 amino acids. This CDR3 is CASSLGAYVETQYF. In DNA form, the CDR3 reads TGTGCCAGCAGCTTAGGGGCGTACGTAGAGACCCAGTACTTC. The variable domain in full, with the rest retrieved from reference TRBV7-9 and TRBJ2-5, is DTGVSQNPRHKITKRGQNVTFRCDPISEHNRLYWYRQTLGQGPEFLTYFQNEAQLEKSRLLSDRFSAERPKGSFSTLEIQRTEQGDSAMYLCASSLGAYVETQYFGPGTRLLVL.

The V gene is TRBV27, the J gene TRBJ2-1; 11 bases are a match to TRBD2. This CDR3 is 15 amino acids long. Unmatched junction bases numbered 6, after V lost 2 bases and J lost 9 bases. Germline V gives CDR1 MNHEY, CDR2 SMNVEV (reference sequence). The CDR3 sequence: CASSLGTSGFGEQFF. DNA for the CDR3: TGTGCCAGCAGTTTAGGGACTAGCGGATTCGGTGAGCAGTTCTTC.

This clone was observed a handful of times. The chain employs TRBV6-6 and TRBJ2-3; 9 nucleotides agree with TRBD1. This CDR3 spans 15 amino acids. Germline V gives CDR1 MNHNY, CDR2 SVGAGI (reference sequence). The J segment lost 1 base and the V segment lost 6 bases, leaving 5 bases of the junction unmatched. The CDR3 DNA is TGTGCCAGCAGGCCGCGGGACAGGGGCACAGATACGCAGTATTTT. This sequence encodes CASRPRDRGTDTQYF.

The chain is built from TRBV6-6 and TRBJ2-3; 10 nucleotides agree with TRBD2. The length of the CDR3 is 14 residues. Unmatched junction bases numbered 1, after V lost 6 bases and J lost 1 base. CDR1 is MNHNY, CDR2 SVGAGI, per germline (reference sequence). As DNA, the CDR3 is TGTGCCAGCAGAGGGACTAGCGGCACAGATACGCAGTATTTT. Protein sequence: CASRGTSGTDTQYF.